This T cell receptor (beta chain) was sequenced during a study of blood T cell repertoires in COVID-19. On the study more broadly: Material from acute and convalescent COVID-19 was sourced from the United States, Italy and Spain.

Per the original methods: Quantification of nucleated cells was approximated via reference gene primer amplification. Libraries were prepared by immunoSEQ multiplex PCR; TCRdb keeps only in-frame clonotypes and omits some of them. V, J and clone size are those of that table, while D and trimming were read from the DNA. Of about 36,000 clones in the sample, about 88% were seen once. V dropped 6 bases and J dropped 4 bases, with 12 bases sitting between them. Per germline, CDR1 SGHTA and CDR2 FQGNSA. The length of the CDR3 is 13 residues. The sequencing input was peripheral blood. This clonotype was obtained from an older man with acute or convalescent COVID-19. The chain combines TRBV7-2 with TRBJ1-2, with a tentative D call TRBD1 (5 bases). CDR3 in amino acids: CASSSGGGYGYTF. Here the CDR3 DNA reads TGTGCCAGCAGTTCCGGGGGGGGCTATGGCTACACCTTC. Based on the CDR3 plus reference TRBV7-2 and TRBJ1-2, the full variable domain is GAGVSQSPSNKVTEKGKDVELRCDPISGHTALYWYRQSLGQGLEFLIYFQGNSAPDKSGLPSDRFSAERTGGSVSTLTIQRTQQEDSAVYLCASSSGGGYGYTFGSGTRLTVV.